Listed here is a single T cell receptor (beta chain). Its antigen remains unidentified. The templates were synthetic TCR analogs, and they were spiked into each PCR. Using immunoSEQ multiplex PCR, the repertoire was profiled, and TCRdb retains in-frame clones only, with some absent. The table shows roughly 42,000 clones, with about 90% occurring only once. The sample's time point: peripheral blood 6 weeks after treatment start. The data were obtained in a study of PD-L1 blockade in urothelial cancer. Study background: Patients commenced intravenous atezolizumab, 1,200 mg every 3 weeks, at some point between 2012 and 2014. Study-level findings and limits: Better survival was forecast by a pretreatment blood TCR clonality below the median.

V lost 10 bases to trimming and J lost 5 bases, with 9 bases between them. The CDR3 runs to 11 residues. Germline V gene sequence: CDR1 MNHEY, CDR2 SVGAGI. This clonotype was sampled from a man between 65 and 79 years old with urothelial cancer. The chain carries TRBV6-5 and TRBJ2-1, with D possibly matching TRBD2 (5 bases). The material sequenced was PBMCs, taken around atezolizumab (anti-PD-L1) treatment. The CDR3 coding sequence is TGTGCCACCTTAGCGAACAATGAGCAGTTCTTC. As protein: CATLANNEQFF.